A single sample gave rise to the 17 T cell receptor beta chains below, sequenced in a study of T cell responses to AZD1222 COVID-19 vaccine. Measured with immunoSEQ multiplex PCR; TCRdb has only the in-frame clones, and not every one. This table holds roughly 110,000 clones, around 90% found once. The source material was peripheral blood, sampled 28 days after the second AZD1222 dose. All receptors come from an adult who received the AZD1222 COVID-19 vaccine.

The gene calls are TRBV6-5 and TRBJ2-3, with 9 nucleotides matching TRBD1. The V gene's germline CDR1 is MNHEY and CDR2 SVGAGI. This CDR3 region has 15 residues. The V and J ends lost 4 bases and 2 bases, in that order; junction bases with no gene match: 4. DNA for the CDR3: TGTGCCAGCAGTTTCGGGACAGGGCACACAGATACGCAGTATTTT. Translated: CASSFGTGHTDTQYF.

V and J are TRBV27 and TRBJ2-5, with D perhaps matching TRBD1 or TRBD2 (5 bases each). Germline CDR1 is MNHEY and CDR2 is SMNVEV (reference sequence). The CDR3 runs to 13 residues. V was cut by 0 bases and J by 6 bases, with 8 bases left in between. CDR3 protein: CASSLSTGQTQYF. The CDR3, as DNA: TGTGCCAGCAGTTTATCGACGGGGCAGACCCAGTACTTC.

This rearrangement joins TRBV7-8 to TRBJ2-2; 7 nucleotides agree with TRBD1. V shed 9 bases, J shed 1 base, and the junction held 5 bases outside the gene matches. CDR3 length equals 14 residues. The germline CDR1 and CDR2 sequences are SGHVS and FQNEAQ. The CDR3, as DNA: TGTGCCAGTCGGGCAGGGGGGAACACCGGGGAGCTGTTTTTT. Translating gives CASRAGGNTGELFF. Looking up the rest from reference TRBV7-8 and TRBJ2-2 gives the full variable domain: GAGVSQSPRYKVAKRGQDVALRCDPISGHVSLFWYQQALGQGPEFLTYFQNEAQLDKSGLPSDRFFAERPEGSVSTLKIQRTQQEDSAVYLCASRAGGNTGELFFGEGSRLTVL.

CDR3 nucleotides: TGTGCCAGCAGTTACTCGTCTGAGCAGTACTTC. The encoded protein is CASSYSSEQYF. This sequence joins TRBV6-5 and TRBJ2-7; no firm D call. V was pared by 0 bases and J by 7 bases, with 4 bases between. Germline V gene sequence: CDR1 MNHEY, CDR2 SVGAGI. The CDR3 runs 11 residues.

V is TRBV10-2 and J is TRBJ1-2; the D is unclear. Trimming cost V 3 bases and J 2 bases, with 7 bases left between them. In germline, CDR1 is WSHSY, CDR2 SAAADI. The CDR3 loop spans 13 amino acids. Written as DNA, the CDR3 is TGCGCCAGCAGTGACAGGAGGAACTATGGCTACACCTTC. It specifies CASSDRRNYGYTF.

This chain uses TRBV6-5 with TRBJ2-7; tentative D call: TRBD1 (5 bases). Trimming shortened V by 7 bases and J by 1 base, and 14 bases separated the two germline ends. Germline CDR1 reads MNHEY; CDR2 reads SVGAGI. This CDR3 has 14 amino acids. The CDR3 nucleotides are TGTGCCAGCACAGTTAGTTCAGGGTCCTACGAGCAGTACTTC. Translating gives CASTVSSGSYEQYF.

This sequence joins TRBV6-2 or TRBV6-3 and TRBJ1-2; no reliable D call. Germline V gives CDR1 MNHEY, CDR2 SVGEGT. V lost 2 bases to trimming and J lost 12 bases, with 16 bases between them. The CDR3 loop spans 13 amino acids. CDR3: CASSYPEGLGDTF. The CDR3, as DNA: TGTGCCAGCAGTTACCCCGAAGGCCTTGGGGACACCTTC.

The chain couples TRBV6-5 to TRBJ1-4; D may be TRBD1 (6 bases). CDR3 size: 15 residues. The V end was cut by 0 bases, the J end by 5 bases, with 10 bases between. CDR1 and CDR2 (germline): MNHEY, SVGAGI. CDR3 protein: CASSYSYRENEKLFF. DNA for the CDR3: TGTGCCAGCAGTTACTCTTACAGGGAGAATGAAAAACTGTTTTTT.

The chain has TRBV11-2 and TRBJ2-7; unclear D gene. From germline, CDR1 is SGHAT and CDR2 FQNNGV. The CDR3 sequence is 15 residues long. V was trimmed by 5 bases and J by 2 bases, leaving 16 bases between them. The chain's CDR3 is CASSPRFVGAYEQYF. CDR3 in DNA: TGTGCCAGCAGCCCCCGCTTTGTAGGTGCCTACGAGCAGTACTTC.

V usage is TRBV28 and J usage is TRBJ2-3; D unresolved. This CDR3 spans 13 amino acids. The V gene's germline CDR1 is MDHEN and CDR2 SYDVKM. The V end lost 6 bases, the J end lost 3 bases, and 10 bases lay between the germline ends. The CDR3 is CASRLGTTDTQYF. The CDR3 DNA is TGTGCCAGCAGATTGGGCACGACAGATACGCAGTATTTT.

This sequence joins TRBV29-1 and TRBJ2-3, with a possible D match to TRBD1 (5 bases). Trimming pared 4 bases from V and 4 bases from J, leaving 18 bases between. Germline-derived CDR1 and CDR2 are SQVTM and ANQGSEA. The CDR3 runs 15 residues. CDR3 residues: CSVVHGYGAADTQYF. In DNA, the CDR3 is TGCAGCGTTGTGCACGGATATGGGGCAGCAGATACGCAGTATTTT.

This chain connects TRBV5-4 to TRBJ2-7, with 7 bases fitting TRBD1. Per the germline V gene, CDR1 is SGHNT and CDR2 is YYREEE (reference sequence). This CDR3 region has 14 residues. V was pared by 0 bases and J by 4 bases, with 4 bases of the junction left unmatched. Here the CDR3 DNA reads TGTGCCAGCAGCTTGGAACAGGGGCCGTACGAGCAGTACTTC. Its protein product is CASSLEQGPYEQYF.

The chain couples TRBV7-9 to TRBJ2-7; D is unresolved. The CDR3 totals 12 residues. The germline V and J ends were trimmed by 3 bases and 6 bases, with 9 bases remaining between them. Germline V CDR1 and CDR2: SEHNR, FQNEAQ (reference sequence). The CDR3 DNA sequence: TGTGCCAGCAGCTTCATGGGTGGCGAGCAGTACTTC. It is translated as CASSFMGGEQYF.

This chain links TRBV7-9 with TRBJ2-7; unclear D gene. V was trimmed by 1 base and J by 5 bases, leaving 9 bases between them. The V gene's germline CDR1 is SEHNR and CDR2 FQNEAQ (reference sequence). The length of the CDR3 is 13 residues. In DNA form, the CDR3 reads TGTGCCAGCAGCTTAGTAGGTCTCAACGAGCAGTACTTC. Translated, it gives CASSLVGLNEQYF.

The CDR3 sequence is CASNEWGSYGYTF. Written as DNA, the CDR3 is TGTGCCAGTAACGAGTGGGGTTCCTATGGCTACACCTTC. The genes are TRBV19 and TRBJ1-2; D not certain. Per the germline V gene, CDR1 is LNHDA and CDR2 is SQIVND (reference sequence). CDR3 size: 13 residues. With 7 bases removed from V and 4 bases from J, the gap between germline ends came to 13 bases. Full variable domain (rest looked up from reference TRBV19 and TRBJ1-2): DGGITQSPKYLFRKEGQNVTLSCEQNLNHDAMYWYRQDPGQGLRLIYYSQIVNDFQKGDIAEGYSVSREKKESFPLTVTSAQKNPTAFYLCASNEWGSYGYTFGSGTRLTVV.

The chain has TRBV9 and TRBJ1-2; 7 bases align to TRBD1. This CDR3 contains 15 residues. The J segment lost 8 bases and the V segment lost 6 bases, leaving 16 bases of the junction unmatched. The germline V gene has CDR1 SGDLS and CDR2 YYNGEE. The DNA of the CDR3 is TGTGCCAGCAACCCACGGACAGGCAAAGGGTTCGGCTACACCTTC. Its protein product is CASNPRTGKGFGYTF. Based on the CDR3 plus reference TRBV9 and TRBJ1-2, the full variable domain is DSGVTQTPKHLITATGQRVTLRCSPRSGDLSVYWYQQSLDQGLQFLIQYYNGEERAKGNILERFSAQQFPDLHSELNLSSLELGDSALYFCASNPRTGKGFGYTFGSGTRLTVV.

This rearrangement joins TRBV6-5 to TRBJ1-1; D ambiguous. V dropped 0 bases and J dropped 4 bases, with 9 bases sitting between them. CDR3 size: 14 residues. CDR1 MNHEY and CDR2 SVGAGI come from the germline V gene. CDR3 in amino acids: CASSYSGEGTEAFF. DNA for the CDR3: TGTGCCAGCAGTTACTCCGGAGAAGGCACTGAAGCTTTCTTT.